One and the same sample provided the 32 T cell receptor beta chains below, sequenced in a study of blood T cell repertoires in COVID-19. TCRdb's copy holds only in-frame clones and misses some; the assay was immunoSEQ multiplex PCR. The sample lists about 190,000 clones, about 82% seen once, with 5% to 7% in the top ten. The sample taken for sequencing was PBMCs or T cells enriched from blood (not recorded which). All receptors come from a middle-aged man with acute COVID-19.

This clone came up once. The rearrangement links TRBV28 to TRBJ1-5, with 8 bases identical to TRBD1. With V trimmed by 2 bases and J by 2 bases, 8 bases remained unmatched. Germline V gives CDR1 MDHEN, CDR2 SYDVKM. This CDR3 is built from 17 residues. As DNA, the CDR3 is TGTGCCAGCAGTTTAAAGGTTTGGGGACAGGGCAATCAGCCCCAGCATTTT. Encoded protein: CASSLKVWGQGNQPQHF.

The J gene is TRBJ1-1, the V gene TRBV7-9, with 8 bases matching TRBD1. Germline-derived CDR1 and CDR2 are SEHNR and FQNEAQ (reference sequence). V dropped 2 bases and J dropped 8; count of bases not matched to a gene: 4. The CDR3 has 13 amino acids. CDR3: CASSLLQGEEAFF. CDR3 DNA sequence: TGTGCCAGCAGCTTATTACAGGGGGAAGAAGCTTTCTTT.

This sequence joins TRBV18 and TRBJ2-7; D is ambiguous. The CDR3 consists of 11 residues. CDR1 is KGHSH and CDR2 is LQKENI in the germline V gene. Between the trimmed V and J ends, which lost 3 bases and 7 bases, there was a span of 7 bases. CDR3 DNA: TGTGCCAGCTCACCCTACGCGGAGCAGTACTTC. Encoded protein: CASSPYAEQYF.

V is TRBV5-5 and J is TRBJ2-3; D gene uncertain. Germline V gives CDR1 SGHKS, CDR2 YYEKEE (reference sequence). Trimming stripped 2 bases from V and 0 bases from J, with 19 bases between. This CDR3 comprises 18 residues. CDR3 nucleotides: TGTGCCAGCAGCTTAGGCACCCACAGCCGTGGGAGCACAGATACGCAGTATTTT. Residues: CASSLGTHSRGSTDTQYF.

The chain carries TRBV7-9 and TRBJ2-1; the D is unclear. Germline CDR1 is SEHNR and CDR2 is FQNEAQ (reference sequence). V shed 8 bases and J shed 16 bases, with 21 bases lying between them. The CDR3 spans 12 residues. Here the CDR3 reads CASATASHRLFF. DNA for the CDR3: TGTGCCAGCGCTACAGCCTCCCACAGATTATTCTTC.

The chain links TRBV6-5 to TRBJ2-4, with D perhaps TRBD2 (5 bases). The germline V gene encodes CDR1 MNHEY and CDR2 SVGAGI. The V end was cut by 2 bases, the J end by 8 bases, with 13 bases between. The CDR3 covers 14 residues. DNA for the CDR3: TGTGCCAGCAGTTACGGGTCGGGAAGGGACATTCAGTACTTC. Translation: CASSYGSGRDIQYF.

This rearrangement joins TRBV7-9 to TRBJ2-7; tentatively, D is TRBD1 (5 bases). Germline values: CDR1 SEHNR, CDR2 FQNEAQ (reference sequence). This CDR3 contains 13 residues. V was clipped by 3 bases and J by 5 bases, with 11 bases between them. The CDR3 spells CASSLPKGDEQYF. CDR3 DNA sequence: TGTGCCAGCAGCTTGCCGAAAGGGGACGAGCAGTACTTC.

The chain carries TRBV7-2 and TRBJ2-7; tentative D call: TRBD2 (6 bases). Trimming took 6 bases from V and 7 from J, leaving 19 bases between them. In germline, CDR1 is SGHTA, CDR2 FQGNSA. This CDR3 is 14 amino acids long. CDR3 amino acids: CASRSTSGAYEQYF. The DNA for the CDR3 is TGTGCCAGCAGATCGACTAGTGGGGCTTATGAGCAGTACTTC. Variable domain in full (rest from reference TRBV7-2 and TRBJ2-7): GAGVSQSPSNKVTEKGKDVELRCDPISGHTALYWYRQSLGQGLEFLIYFQGNSAPDKSGLPSDRFSAERTGGSVSTLTIQRTQQEDSAVYLCASRSTSGAYEQYFGPGTRLTVT.

This chain links TRBV7-9 with TRBJ2-5; D is undetermined. This CDR3 has 12 residues. With 5 bases removed from V and 5 bases from J, the gap between germline ends came to 9 bases. Germline CDR1 reads SEHNR; CDR2 reads FQNEAQ (reference sequence). Written as DNA, the CDR3 is TGTGCCAGCAGCCCCCCTAGGGAGACCCAGTACTTC. This sequence encodes CASSPPRETQYF.

CDR3 sequence (DNA): TGTGCCAGCAGTTTAGAGGAGGGGAATCAGCCCCAGCATTTT. Encoded protein: CASSLEEGNQPQHF. J is TRBJ1-5 and V is TRBV2; tentative D call: TRBD1 (5 bases). The CDR3 covers 14 residues. V lost 5 bases to trimming and J lost 4 bases, with 12 bases between them. Looked up from germline, CDR1 is SNHLY and CDR2 is FYNNEI.

V and J are TRBV29-1 and TRBJ2-2, with D tentatively TRBD1 (7 bases). Trimming removed 4 bases at V and 0 bases at J, with 12 bases between. Germline V gene lookup returns CDR1 SQVTM and CDR2 ANQGSEA. The CDR3 extends over 15 amino acids. CDR3 nucleotides: TGCAGCGTTGTAGGAGGGACAGCGAACACCGGGGAGCTGTTTTTT. Translation gives CSVVGGTANTGELFF.

This clone was observed a single time. The chain is built from TRBV18 and TRBJ2-7, with 8 bases that match TRBD2. The junction had 6 bases not matched to a gene; V was cut back by 3 bases and J by 2 bases. The CDR3 has 15 amino acids. CDR1 and CDR2 (germline): KGHSH, LQKENI. CDR3 in DNA: TGTGCCAGCTCACCGAATAGCGGGACTACCTACGAGCAGTACTTC. It yields the protein CASSPNSGTTYEQYF.

The J gene is TRBJ1-5, the V gene TRBV24-1; tentatively, D is TRBD1 (6 bases). CDR1 is KGHDR and CDR2 is SFDVKD in the germline V gene. The V and J ends lost 4 bases and 4 bases respectively, with 10 bases between them. This CDR3 comprises 14 residues. The CDR3 DNA reads as TGTGCCACCAGTGACCCAGGGGAAAATCAGCCCCAGCATTTT. Translation: CATSDPGENQPQHF.

This clone was seen once. The chain joins TRBV6-5 to TRBJ2-3, with 7 positions matching TRBD1. This CDR3 region has 15 residues. The V segment lost 4 bases and the J segment 2 bases; nucleotides outside the gene matches: 6. CDR1 MNHEY and CDR2 SVGAGI come from the germline V gene. The CDR3 protein is CASSSDRAVTDTQYF. For the CDR3, the DNA is TGTGCCAGCAGTTCAGACAGGGCAGTCACAGATACGCAGTATTTT.

J is TRBJ2-1 and V is TRBV10-3; 7 nucleotides agree with TRBD2. Germline CDR1 is ENHRY and CDR2 is SYGVKD. This CDR3 has 16 residues. The ends lost 0 bases at V and 5 bases at J; junction bases unmatched: 7. The CDR3 here is CAISESEGGHNNEQFF. In nucleotides, the CDR3 is TGTGCCATCAGTGAGTCCGAGGGAGGGCATAACAATGAGCAGTTCTTC.

This clone has a handful of counts. The chain carries TRBV11-1 and TRBJ1-1, with 8 bases aligning to TRBD1. The CDR3 consists of 13 residues. Germline CDR1 reads SGHAT; CDR2 reads FQDESV (reference sequence). The J segment lost 6 bases and the V segment lost 4 bases, leaving 4 bases of the junction unmatched. Here the CDR3 DNA reads TGTGCCAGCAGCTCGGACAGGGTCCCTGAAGCTTTCTTT. Translation gives CASSSDRVPEAFF.

This clone was found a few times. The chain carries TRBV6-1 and TRBJ2-1; possibly TRBD1 for D (5 bases). Trimming cost V 2 bases and J 7 bases, with 15 bases left between them. This CDR3 has 15 residues. Germline V lookup: CDR1 MNHNS, CDR2 SASEGT. The CDR3 loop reads CASSESNRGSNEQFF. DNA for the CDR3: TGTGCCAGCAGTGAAAGCAATAGGGGTTCGAATGAGCAGTTCTTC.

To note about this clone: The germline gene is not matched at one end of the junction; a read error may be the cause. The V and J genes are TRBV7-9 and TRBJ1-2; 8 nucleotides match TRBD1. This CDR3 spans 13 amino acids. Germline assignment: CDR1 SEHNR and CDR2 FQNEAQ (reference sequence). The CDR3 is CASSLETPGQVFF. The CDR3 bases are TGTGCCAGCAGCTTAGAGACACCGGGACAGGTATTCTTC.

The chain carries TRBV28 and TRBJ2-5; tentatively, D is TRBD1 (7 bases). CDR3 length equals 14 residues. The V and J ends lost 7 bases and 5 bases respectively, with 17 bases between them. Germline-derived CDR1 and CDR2 are MDHEN and SYDVKM. This chain's CDR3 is CASNIQGGLETQYF. The CDR3 region has the DNA TGTGCCAGCAATATCCAGGGGGGTTTGGAGACCCAGTACTTC. The full variable domain, completed using reference TRBV28 and TRBJ2-5, is DVKVTQSSRYLVKRTGEKVFLECVQDMDHENMFWYRQDPGLGLRLIYFSYDVKMKEKGDIPEGYSVSREKKERFSLILESASTNQTSMYLCASNIQGGLETQYFGPGTRLLVL.

The J gene is TRBJ2-4, the V gene TRBV28, with 9 bases lining up with TRBD1. The CDR3 contains 15 residues. Germline CDR1 is MDHEN and CDR2 is SYDVKM. The trim removed 9 bases at V and 6 bases at J, leaving 12 bases unmatched. Here the CDR3 DNA reads TGTGCCAGTACAACACCGACAGGGGGAGTAAACATTCAGTACTTC. Translated: CASTTPTGGVNIQYF.

The V and J genes are TRBV19 and TRBJ1-1; TRBD1 aligns across 11 bases. J was trimmed by 2 bases and V by 5 bases; bases with no gene match: 7. The CDR3 is 16 amino acids. CDR1 and CDR2 (germline): LNHDA, SQIVND (reference sequence). The CDR3 bases are TGTGCCAGTAGTGTCCAGGACAGGGGGCTAAACACTGAAGCTTTCTTT. Amino acids: CASSVQDRGLNTEAFF.

The chain uses TRBV7-8 and TRBJ2-1; TRBD2 agrees at 15 bases. The J segment lost 0 bases and the V segment lost 5 bases, leaving 5 bases of the junction unmatched. The CDR3 totals 18 residues. Per germline, CDR1 SGHVS and CDR2 FQNEAQ. In DNA form, the CDR3 reads TGTGCCAGCAGCCTCGGACTAGCGGGAGGGCCCTCCTACAATGAGCAGTTCTTC. It encodes CASSLGLAGGPSYNEQFF.

CDR3 region: CASSFGETANQPQHF. In DNA, the CDR3 is TGTGCCAGCAGCTTCGGTGAAACAGCCAATCAGCCCCAGCATTTT. This chain links TRBV7-2 with TRBJ1-5, with no clear D. Germline V gives CDR1 SGHTA, CDR2 FQGNSA. The CDR3 totals 15 residues. Trimming took 3 bases from V and 3 from J, leaving 12 bases between them.

This clone was seen only a few times. Other DNA sequences in the same sample also yield this CDR3. The chain joins TRBV3-1 (or the pseudogene TRBV3-2) to TRBJ1-5; possible D gene TRBD1, 6 bases. With 2 bases removed from V and 3 bases from J, the gap between germline ends came to 8 bases. The CDR3 has 14 amino acids. From germline, CDR1 is LGHDT and CDR2 YNNKEL (reference sequence). The CDR3 spells CASSQTGYNQPQHF. The DNA for the CDR3 is TGTGCCAGCAGCCAAACAGGGTACAATCAGCCCCAGCATTTT.

The V and J genes are TRBV12-3 or TRBV12-4 and TRBJ2-7, with a tentative D call TRBD1 (5 bases). With 6 bases removed from V and 5 bases from J, the gap between germline ends came to 11 bases. This CDR3 has 12 amino acids. In nucleotides, the CDR3 is TGTGCCAGCAGACTGACAGTCGACGAGCAGTACTTC. Its translation: CASRLTVDEQYF.

The chain joins TRBV2 to TRBJ1-4; TRBD1 might be the D (5 bases). This CDR3 is built from 15 residues. V lost 2 bases to trimming and J lost 3 bases, with 10 bases between them. In germline, CDR1 is SNHLY, CDR2 FYNNEI. The CDR3 loop is CASSEWGRANEKLFF. DNA for the CDR3: TGTGCCAGCAGTGAATGGGGGAGGGCTAATGAAAAACTGTTTTTT. The entire variable domain, with the rest obtained from reference TRBV2 and TRBJ1-4, is as follows: EPEVTQTPSHQVTQMGQEVILRCVPISNHLYFYWYRQILGQKVEFLVSFYNNEISEKSEIFDDQFSVERPDGSNFTLKIRSTKLEDSAMYFCASSEWGRANEKLFFGSGTQLSVL.

The rearrangement uses TRBV5-1 and TRBJ1-1; 8 bases align to TRBD1. Germline V gives CDR1 SGHRS, CDR2 YFSETQ. The CDR3 length is 12 residues. Unmatched junction bases numbered 10, after V lost 7 bases and J lost 11 bases. CDR3 coding DNA: TGCGCCAGCGGACAGGGCCCGGTGGGGGCTTTCTTT. This gives the protein CASGQGPVGAFF.

The chain has TRBV5-1 and TRBJ1-4, with 8 bases that match TRBD1. Per germline, CDR1 SGHRS and CDR2 YFSETQ. This CDR3 comprises 14 residues. Trimming cost V 3 bases and J 7 bases; bases outside gene matches: 5. CDR3 sequence: CASSWTGRGEKLFF. The CDR3 DNA follows: TGCGCCAGCAGCTGGACAGGGAGGGGTGAAAAACTGTTTTTT.

The V and J genes are TRBV11-2 and TRBJ2-7; the match to TRBD2 covers 10 bases. Trimming took 0 bases from V and 0 from J; bases not matched to a gene: 2. There are 16 residues in the CDR3. Germline V gene lookup returns CDR1 SGHAT and CDR2 FQNNGV. The CDR3 spells CASSLEASGSSYEQYF. CDR3 in DNA: TGTGCCAGCAGCTTAGAGGCTAGCGGGAGCTCCTACGAGCAGTACTTC.

The CDR3 bases are TGTGCCAGTAGTCCGGGACAGACTAATTCACCCCTCCACTTT. Protein sequence: CASSPGQTNSPLHF. The chain couples TRBV19 to TRBJ1-6, with 7 positions matching TRBD1. The V and J ends lost 5 bases and 6 bases, in that order; junction bases with no gene match: 4. The CDR3 extends over 14 amino acids. Germline assignment: CDR1 LNHDA and CDR2 SQIVND (reference sequence).

The chain recombines TRBV28 with TRBJ2-7, with 7 positions matching TRBD1. The V gene end was trimmed by 3 bases and the J gene end by 0 bases; junction bases not matched to a gene: 5. Germline-derived CDR1 and CDR2 are MDHEN and SYDVKM. The CDR3 consists of 15 residues. The CDR3 region is CASSFWTGSSYEQYF. The CDR3 nucleotides read TGTGCCAGCAGTTTCTGGACAGGTTCCTCCTACGAGCAGTACTTC.

This clone has just one count. The chain uses TRBV4-2 and TRBJ2-2, with no clear D. Germline V gene data show CDR1 as LGHNA and CDR2 as YNFKEQ. The CDR3 totals 15 residues. V shed 1 base and J shed 2 bases, with 8 bases lying between them. The CDR3 DNA reads as TGTGCCAGCAGCCAAGGTTTAGATAACACCGGGGAGCTGTTTTTT. It encodes CASSQGLDNTGELFF.